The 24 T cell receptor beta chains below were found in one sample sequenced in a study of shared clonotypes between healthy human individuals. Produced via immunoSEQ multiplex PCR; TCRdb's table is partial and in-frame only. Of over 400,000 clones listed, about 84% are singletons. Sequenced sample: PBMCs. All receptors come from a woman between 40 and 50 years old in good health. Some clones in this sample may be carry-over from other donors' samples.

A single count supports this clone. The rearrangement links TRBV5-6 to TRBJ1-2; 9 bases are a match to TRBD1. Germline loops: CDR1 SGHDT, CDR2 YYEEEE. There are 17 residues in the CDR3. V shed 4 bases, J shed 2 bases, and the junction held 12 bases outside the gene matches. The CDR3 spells CASSRDSGTGPNYGYTF. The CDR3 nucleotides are TGTGCCAGCAGCCGTGATTCCGGGACAGGGCCCAACTATGGCTACACCTTC.

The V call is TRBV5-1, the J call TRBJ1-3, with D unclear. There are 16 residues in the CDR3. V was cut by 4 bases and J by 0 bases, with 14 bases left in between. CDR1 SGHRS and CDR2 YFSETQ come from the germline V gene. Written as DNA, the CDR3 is TGCGCCAGCAGCGACCCGACTCTCAGCTCTGGAAACACCATATATTTT. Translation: CASSDPTLSSGNTIYF.

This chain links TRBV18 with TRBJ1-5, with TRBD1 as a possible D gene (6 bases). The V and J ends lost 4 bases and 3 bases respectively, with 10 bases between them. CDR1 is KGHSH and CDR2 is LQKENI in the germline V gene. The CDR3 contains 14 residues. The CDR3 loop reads CASSQGGINQPQHF. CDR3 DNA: TGTGCCAGCTCACAAGGGGGGATCAATCAGCCCCAGCATTTT.

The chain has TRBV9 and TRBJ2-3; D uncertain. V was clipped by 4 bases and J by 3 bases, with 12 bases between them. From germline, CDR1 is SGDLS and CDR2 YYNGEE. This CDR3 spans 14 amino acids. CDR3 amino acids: CASSPRLVTDTQYF. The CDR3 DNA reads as TGTGCCAGCAGCCCCCGCCTAGTGACAGATACGCAGTATTTT.

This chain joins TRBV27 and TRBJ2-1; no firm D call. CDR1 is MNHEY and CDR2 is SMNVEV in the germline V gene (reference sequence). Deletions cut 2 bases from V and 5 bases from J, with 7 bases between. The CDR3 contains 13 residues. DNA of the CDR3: TGTGCCAGCAGTTTAGGCGCAAACAATGAGCAGTTCTTC. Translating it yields CASSLGANNEQFF.

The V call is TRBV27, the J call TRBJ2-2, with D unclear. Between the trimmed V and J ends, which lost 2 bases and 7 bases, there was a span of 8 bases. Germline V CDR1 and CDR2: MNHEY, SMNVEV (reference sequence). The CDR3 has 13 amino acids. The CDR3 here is CASSLRVSGELFF. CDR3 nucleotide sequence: TGTGCCAGCAGTTTAAGAGTGAGCGGGGAGCTGTTTTTT.

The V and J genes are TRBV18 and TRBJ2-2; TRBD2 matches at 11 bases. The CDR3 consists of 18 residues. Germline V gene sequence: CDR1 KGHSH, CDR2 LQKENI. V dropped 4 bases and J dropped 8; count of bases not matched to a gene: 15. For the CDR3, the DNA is TGTGCCAGCTCACGACAGCCCGGGACTAGCGGCCCGGGGGGGGAGCTGTTTTTT. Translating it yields CASSRQPGTSGPGGELFF.

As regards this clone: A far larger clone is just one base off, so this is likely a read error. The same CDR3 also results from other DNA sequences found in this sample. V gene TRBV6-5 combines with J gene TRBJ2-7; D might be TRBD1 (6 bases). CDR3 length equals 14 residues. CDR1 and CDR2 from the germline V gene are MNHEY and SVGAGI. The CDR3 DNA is TGCGCCAGCAGCAGGGGACCGACAGTCTACGAGCAGTACTTC. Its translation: CASSRGPTVYEQYF.

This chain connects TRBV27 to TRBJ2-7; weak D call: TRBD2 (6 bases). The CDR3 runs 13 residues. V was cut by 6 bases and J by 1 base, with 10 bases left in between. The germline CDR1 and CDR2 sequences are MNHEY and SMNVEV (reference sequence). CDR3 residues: CASSGGTSYEQYF. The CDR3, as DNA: TGTGCCAGCAGCGGGGGAACTTCCTACGAGCAGTACTTC.

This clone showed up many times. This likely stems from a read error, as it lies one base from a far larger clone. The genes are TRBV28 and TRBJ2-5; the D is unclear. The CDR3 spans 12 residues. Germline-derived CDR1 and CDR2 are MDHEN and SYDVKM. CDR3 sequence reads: CASSGYHETQYF. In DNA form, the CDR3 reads TGTGCCAGCAGTGGGTACCACGAGACCCAGTACTTC.

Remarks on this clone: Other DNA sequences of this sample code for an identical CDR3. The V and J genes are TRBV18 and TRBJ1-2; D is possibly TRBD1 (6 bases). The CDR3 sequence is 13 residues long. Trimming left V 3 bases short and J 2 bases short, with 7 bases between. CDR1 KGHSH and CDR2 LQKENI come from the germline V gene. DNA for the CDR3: TGTGCCAGCTCACCCGGACAGAACTATGGCTACACCTTC. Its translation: CASSPGQNYGYTF.

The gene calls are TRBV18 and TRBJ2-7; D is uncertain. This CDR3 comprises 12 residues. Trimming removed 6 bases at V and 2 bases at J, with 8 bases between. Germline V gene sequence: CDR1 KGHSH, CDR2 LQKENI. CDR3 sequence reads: CASSADTYEQYF. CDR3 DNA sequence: TGTGCCAGCTCCGCGGATACCTACGAGCAGTACTTC.

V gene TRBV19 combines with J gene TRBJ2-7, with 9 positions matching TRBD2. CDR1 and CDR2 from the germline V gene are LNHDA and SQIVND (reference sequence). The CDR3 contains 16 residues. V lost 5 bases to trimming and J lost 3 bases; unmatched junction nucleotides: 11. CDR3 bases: TGTGCCAGTAGTCATCCCCCCCTTAGCGGGAGCTACGAGCAGTACTTC. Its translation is CASSHPPLSGSYEQYF.

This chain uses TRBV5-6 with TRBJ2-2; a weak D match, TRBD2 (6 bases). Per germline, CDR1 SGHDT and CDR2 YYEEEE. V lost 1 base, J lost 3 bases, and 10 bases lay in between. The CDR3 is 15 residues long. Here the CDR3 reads CASSLYGGDTGELFF. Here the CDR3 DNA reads TGTGCCAGCAGCTTGTACGGGGGTGACACCGGGGAGCTGTTTTTT.

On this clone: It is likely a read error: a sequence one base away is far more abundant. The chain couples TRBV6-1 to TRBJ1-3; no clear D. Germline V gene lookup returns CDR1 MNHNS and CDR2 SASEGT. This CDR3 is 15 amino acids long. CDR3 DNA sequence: TGTGCCAGCAGTGAAGAGGAGGTCGGAGGAAACACCACATATTTT. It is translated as CASSEEEVGGNTTYF.

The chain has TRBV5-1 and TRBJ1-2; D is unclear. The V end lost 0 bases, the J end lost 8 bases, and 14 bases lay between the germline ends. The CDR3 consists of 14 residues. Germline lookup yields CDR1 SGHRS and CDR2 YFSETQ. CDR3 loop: CASSLDLSWQGYTF. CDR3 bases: TGCGCCAGCAGCTTGGATTTGAGTTGGCAGGGCTACACCTTC. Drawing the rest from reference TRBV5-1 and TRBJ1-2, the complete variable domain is KAGVTQTPRYLIKTRGQQVTLSCSPISGHRSVSWYQQTPGQGLQFLFEYFSETQRNKGNFPGRFSGRQFSNSRSEMNVSTLELGDSALYLCASSLDLSWQGYTFGSGTRLTVV.

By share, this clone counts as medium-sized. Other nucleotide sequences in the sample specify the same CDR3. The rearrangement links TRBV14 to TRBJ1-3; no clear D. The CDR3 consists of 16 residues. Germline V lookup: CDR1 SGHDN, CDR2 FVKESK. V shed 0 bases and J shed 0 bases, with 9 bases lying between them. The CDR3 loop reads CASSQELQSSGNTIYF. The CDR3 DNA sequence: TGTGCCAGCAGCCAAGAATTGCAGAGCTCTGGAAACACCATATATTTT.

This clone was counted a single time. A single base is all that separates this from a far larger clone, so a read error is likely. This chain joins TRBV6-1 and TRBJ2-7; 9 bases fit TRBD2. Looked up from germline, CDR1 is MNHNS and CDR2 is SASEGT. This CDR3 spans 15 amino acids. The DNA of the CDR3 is TGTGCCAGCAGGGTGACTAGCGGCTACTCCTACGAGCGGTACTTC. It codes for CASRVTSGYSYERYF.

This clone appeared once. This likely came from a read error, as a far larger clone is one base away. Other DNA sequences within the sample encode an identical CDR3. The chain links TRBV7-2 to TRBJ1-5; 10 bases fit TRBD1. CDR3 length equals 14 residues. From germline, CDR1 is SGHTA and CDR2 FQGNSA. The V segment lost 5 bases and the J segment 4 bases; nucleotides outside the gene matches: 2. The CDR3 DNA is TGTGCCAGCAGCCCGGGACAGGGGAATCAGCCCCAGCATTTT. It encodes CASSPGQGNQPQHF.

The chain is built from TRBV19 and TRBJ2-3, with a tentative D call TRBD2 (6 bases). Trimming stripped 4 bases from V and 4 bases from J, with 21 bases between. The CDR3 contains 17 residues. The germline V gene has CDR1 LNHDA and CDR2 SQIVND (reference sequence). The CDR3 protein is CASSTGEMGFVADTQYF. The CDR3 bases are TGTGCCAGTAGTACGGGGGAGATGGGCTTCGTGGCAGATACGCAGTATTTT.

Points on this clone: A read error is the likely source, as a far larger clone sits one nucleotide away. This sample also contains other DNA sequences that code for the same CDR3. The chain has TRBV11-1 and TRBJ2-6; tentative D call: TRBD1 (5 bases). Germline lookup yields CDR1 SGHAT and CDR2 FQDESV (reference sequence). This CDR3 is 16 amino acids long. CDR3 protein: CASSPGQGNGANVLTF. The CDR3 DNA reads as TGTGCCAGCAGCCCGGGCCAGGGTAATGGGGCCAACGTACTGACTTTC.

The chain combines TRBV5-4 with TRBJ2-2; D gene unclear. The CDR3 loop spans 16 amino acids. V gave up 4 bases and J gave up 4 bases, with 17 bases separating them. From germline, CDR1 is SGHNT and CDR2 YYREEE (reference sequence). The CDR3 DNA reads TGTGCCAGCAGCAACACGGACCTGGCTGGCACCGGGGAGCTGTTTTTT. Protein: CASSNTDLAGTGELFF.

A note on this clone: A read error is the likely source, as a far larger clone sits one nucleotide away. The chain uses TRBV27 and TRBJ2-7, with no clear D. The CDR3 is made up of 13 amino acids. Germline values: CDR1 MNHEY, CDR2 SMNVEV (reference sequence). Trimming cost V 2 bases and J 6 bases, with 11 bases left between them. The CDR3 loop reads CASSLVDLGEQYF. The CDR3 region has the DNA TGTGCCAGCAGTTTAGTGGACCTCGGCGAGCAGTACTTC.

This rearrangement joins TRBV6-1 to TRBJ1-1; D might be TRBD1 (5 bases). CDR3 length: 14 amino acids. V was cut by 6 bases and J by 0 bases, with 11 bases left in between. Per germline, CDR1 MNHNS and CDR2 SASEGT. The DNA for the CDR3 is TGTGCCAGCAGACCAGGGCGCATGAACACTGAAGCTTTCTTT. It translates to CASRPGRMNTEAFF.